Below are 2 T cell receptor beta chains sequenced from a single sample in a study of cytomegalovirus exposure and HLA in healthy donors. PCR used 60 Vbeta primers and 13 Jbeta primers. Here immunoSEQ multiplex PCR was the method, and the copy in TCRdb shows in-frame clones only, minus some. The sample has 130,000 to 150,000 clones. The sample comprised PBMCs. All receptors come from a woman aged 45-65 years in good health and CMV-seronegative.

The chain combines TRBV9 with TRBJ2-7, with TRBD1 identical over 10 bases. Germline values: CDR1 SGDLS, CDR2 YYNGEE. The length of the CDR3 is 15 residues. V dropped 5 bases and J dropped 7; count of bases not matched to a gene: 12. CDR3 DNA sequence: TGTGCCAGCAGTGTCGAGGGGACAGGGGTGTCAGAGCAGTACTTC. Protein sequence: CASSVEGTGVSEQYF.

The chain links TRBV28 to TRBJ2-1; D possibly corresponds to TRBD1 (6 bases). The V and J ends lost 3 bases and 8 bases respectively, with 17 bases between them. CDR1 and CDR2 (germline): MDHEN, SYDVKM. The CDR3 is 15 residues long. The CDR3 DNA reads as TGTGCCAGCAGTTTTCGACGTGACAGGCGGCATGAGCAGTTCTTC. This sequence encodes CASSFRRDRRHEQFF. The full variable domain, in which reference TRBV28 and TRBJ2-1 provide the parts outside the CDR3, is DVKVTQSSRYLVKRTGEKVFLECVQDMDHENMFWYRQDPGLGLRLIYFSYDVKMKEKGDIPEGYSVSREKKERFSLILESASTNQTSMYLCASSFRRDRRHEQFFGPGTRLTVL.